These 27 T cell receptor beta chains share one sample of origin, sequenced in a study of blood T cells in healthy people across ages. Next came a second PCR, run for about 7 to 12 cycles, which used a sample-barcoded 5' primer along with a J-beta primer mix. TCRdb independently ran MiXCR on the 5' RACE reads; one entry per CDR3 protein. The data show under 2,000,000 distinct CDR3 sequences, about 50% seen once. Sequenced sample: blood. All receptors derive from a woman aged 40 to 50 in good health.

This chain joins TRBV7-9 and TRBJ1-2; D gene ambiguous. CDR1 SEHNR and CDR2 FQNEAQ come from the germline V gene (reference sequence). Trimming shortened V by 6 bases and J by 0 bases, and 14 bases separated the two germline ends. The CDR3 is made up of 15 amino acids. The CDR3 here is CASRPWTGTNYGYTF. The CDR3, as DNA: TGTGCCAGCAGACCTTGGACGGGGACTAACTATGGCTACACCTTC.

V and J are TRBV29-1 and TRBJ2-1; D tentatively reads TRBD1 or TRBD2 (5 bases each). Germline lookup yields CDR1 SQVTM and CDR2 ANQGSEA. The CDR3 runs to 13 residues. CDR3 nucleotides: TGCCTCGCGGAGGCAGGTGTGGGGGATGAGCAGTTCTTC. Translation gives CLAEAGVGDEQFF.

This clonotype was seen a few times. The chain combines TRBV12-3 or TRBV12-4 with TRBJ2-7; TRBD1 matches 8 bases. The DNA end favors TRBJ2-5, so the J call may be wrong. The CDR3 is 13 amino acids. The DNA of the CDR3 is TGTGCCAGCACCCAGGGGGCAGGGGGGACCCAGTACTTC. Its protein product is CASTQGAGGTQYF.

The chain joins TRBV20-1 to TRBJ2-1; D is unclear. The CDR3 is 12 amino acids. V was pared by 2 bases and J by 13 bases, with 15 bases between. Per germline, CDR1 DFQATT and CDR2 SNEGSKA (reference sequence). The CDR3 here is CSARLRVDVQFF. In DNA form, the CDR3 reads TGCAGTGCTAGACTTAGGGTGGATGTTCAGTTCTTC.

The chain combines TRBV12-3 or TRBV12-4 with TRBJ2-3; no clear D. Trimming removed 1 base from V and 9 bases from J, with 14 bases in between. The CDR3 is 14 residues long. CDR3 protein: CASSLEDPLITQYF. CDR3 DNA sequence: TGTGCCAGCAGTTTAGAAGACCCACTTATCACGCAGTATTTT.

The V gene is TRBV5-1, the J gene TRBJ1-2, with 9 bases aligning to TRBD1. The CDR3 is made up of 16 amino acids. The J segment lost 1 base and the V segment lost 5 bases, leaving 9 bases of the junction unmatched. Germline V gives CDR1 SGHRS, CDR2 YFSETQ. CDR3 residues: CASRRRTGEVNYGYTF. Written as DNA, the CDR3 is TGCGCCAGCAGACGTAGGACAGGGGAAGTTAACTATGGCTACACCTTC.

This chain connects TRBV4-2 to TRBJ1-4, with unresolved D. Trimming left V 4 bases short and J 8 bases short, with 20 bases between. CDR3 size: 16 residues. Germline V lookup: CDR1 LGHNA, CDR2 YNFKEQ. The CDR3 nucleotides read TGTGCCAGCAGCCTGGGAGAGAGGGCAGGAGGGGAAAAACTGTTTTTT. It codes for CASSLGERAGGEKLFF.

The chain recombines TRBV10-3 with TRBJ2-3; 9 positions match TRBD1. Germline V lookup: CDR1 ENHRY, CDR2 SYGVKD. The CDR3 runs 16 residues. After removal of 5 bases from V and 5 bases from J, the junction contained 11 bases not matched to a gene. CDR3 coding DNA: TGTGCCATCAGTTATCATACAGGGGGCGGAATAGATACGCAGTATTTT. It specifies CAISYHTGGGIDTQYF.

As concerns this clonotype: A read error may explain this, as a much larger clone is one base away. The rearrangement links TRBV6-2 or TRBV6-3 to TRBJ2-1; a weak D match, TRBD1 (6 bases). Near its end, the DNA agrees better with TRBJ2-7, so the J call may be wrong. Germline lookup yields CDR1 MNHEY and CDR2 SVGEGT. The CDR3 is 15 residues long. The DNA of the CDR3 is TGTGCCAGCAGTTCCTCCGGGACACCTAACAATGAGCAGTACTTC. The encoded protein is CASSSSGTPNNEQYF.

In this sample, this clonotype turned up a few times. This sequence joins TRBV4-2 and TRBJ2-3, with 10 bases aligning to TRBD2. The V segment lost 0 bases and the J segment 4 bases; nucleotides outside the gene matches: 4. Germline values: CDR1 LGHNA, CDR2 YNFKEQ. The CDR3 consists of 16 residues. CDR3 loop: CASSQEASGGADTQYF. CDR3 sequence (DNA): TGTGCCAGCAGCCAAGAGGCCAGCGGGGGGGCAGATACGCAGTATTTT.

The CDR3 DNA reads TGTGCCAGCAGCTTAGCGGCGGGTCAGAGGAGGGGGCGTTATCAGCCCCAGCATTTT. It translates to CASSLAAGQRRGRYQPQHF. The chain joins TRBV7-8 to TRBJ1-5; 7 bases line up with TRBD1. This CDR3 region has 19 residues. The V gene end was trimmed by 0 bases and the J gene end by 5 bases; junction bases not matched to a gene: 16. The germline V gene encodes CDR1 SGHVS and CDR2 FQNEAQ. The complete variable domain, with remaining parts taken from reference TRBV7-8 and TRBJ1-5, reads GAGVSQSPRYKVAKRGQDVALRCDPISGHVSLFWYQQALGQGPEFLTYFQNEAQLDKSGLPSDRFFAERPEGSVSTLKIQRTQQEDSAVYLCASSLAAGQRRGRYQPQHFGDGTRLSIL.

The V and J genes are TRBV6-5 and TRBJ2-1, with 7 bases identical to TRBD1. CDR3 length: 16 amino acids. Germline assignment: CDR1 MNHEY and CDR2 SVGAGI. The V and J ends lost 2 bases and 6 bases, in that order; junction bases with no gene match: 10. CDR3: CASSYDRASRSNEQFF. The DNA of the CDR3 is TGTGCCAGCAGTTACGACAGGGCGTCGCGGAGCAATGAGCAGTTCTTC.

The chain combines TRBV6-4 with TRBJ2-1; D remains unclear. V was pared by 11 bases and J by 7 bases, with 3 bases between. CDR1 and CDR2 (germline): MRHNA, SNTAGT. The CDR3 has 8 residues. This CDR3 is CARNEQFF. As DNA, the CDR3 is TGTGCCCGTAATGAGCAGTTCTTC.

The J gene is TRBJ2-5, the V gene TRBV12-3 or TRBV12-4; perhaps D is TRBD1 or TRBD2 (6 bases each). The V gene lost 6 bases and the J gene lost 11 bases, with 25 bases spanning the gap. The length of the CDR3 is 15 residues. CDR3 nucleotides: TGTGCCAGCAGCCACGGACAGCGCCGCGGCGGGGAGCAGTACTTC. Translation: CASSHGQRRGGEQYF.

This clonotype was recorded once. J is TRBJ1-2 and V is TRBV11-2; D is uncertain. The germline V gene encodes CDR1 SGHAT and CDR2 FQNNGV. CDR3 length: 16 amino acids. V was clipped by 1 base and J by 4 bases, with 16 bases between them. DNA of the CDR3: TGTGCCAGCAGCTTAGCCCCAGGACGGAACACCTATGGCTACACCTTC. This encodes CASSLAPGRNTYGYTF.

V gene TRBV20-1 combines with J gene TRBJ1-2; D unresolved. The CDR3 extends over 12 amino acids. Trimming took off 3 bases at V and 7 bases at J, with 12 bases between the two ends. The germline V gene encodes CDR1 DFQATT and CDR2 SNEGSKA (reference sequence). For the CDR3, the DNA is TGCAGTGCTAGGTTACTAGGGAGTGGCTACACCTTC. It is translated as CSARLLGSGYTF.

This chain uses TRBV7-2 with TRBJ2-5; the match to TRBD2 covers 8 bases. This CDR3 is built from 15 residues. V trimming: 1 base; J trimming: 3 bases; junction bases outside the gene matches: 4. CDR1 and CDR2 (germline): SGHTA, FQGNSA. The CDR3 spells CASSLVFSGEETQYF. The CDR3 nucleotides are TGTGCCAGCAGCTTAGTATTTAGCGGGGAAGAGACCCAGTACTTC.

This rearrangement joins TRBV27 to TRBJ2-7; 9 bases match TRBD1. Germline CDR1 MNHEY, CDR2 SMNVEV (reference sequence). The junction had 13 bases not matched to a gene; V was cut back by 5 bases and J by 2 bases. CDR3 length: 17 amino acids. CDR3 protein: CASSPPTNRDRAYEQYF. The CDR3 bases are TGTGCCAGCAGTCCACCAACTAACCGGGACAGGGCCTACGAGCAGTACTTC.

This clonotype has only a few counts. The chain combines TRBV20-1 with TRBJ2-3, with 8 bases lining up with TRBD1. CDR1 is DFQATT, CDR2 SNEGSKA, per germline (reference sequence). With V trimmed by 3 bases and J by 5 bases, 7 bases remained unmatched. The CDR3 spans 14 residues. The CDR3 nucleotides read TGCAGTGCTAGTGACAGGGGCGCAGAAGATACGCAGTATTTT. Its translation is CSASDRGAEDTQYF.

The genes are TRBV7-6 and TRBJ2-1; 9 bases agree with TRBD1. The germline V gene has CDR1 SGHVS and CDR2 FNYEAQ. J was trimmed by 4 bases and V by 11 bases; bases with no gene match: 6. This CDR3 has 13 amino acids. This CDR3 reads CASGQGLYNEQFF. In DNA, the CDR3 is TGTGCCTCGGGACAGGGACTGTACAATGAGCAGTTCTTC. Combining the CDR3 with reference TRBV7-6 and TRBJ2-1 gives the whole variable domain GAGVSQSPRYKVTKRGQDVALRCDPISGHVSLYWYRQALGQGPEFLTYFNYEAQQDKSGLPNDRFSAERPEGSISTLTIQRTEQRDSAMYRCASGQGLYNEQFFGPGTRLTVL.

The chain carries TRBV6-5 and TRBJ2-7; 12 bases line up with TRBD2. The V and J ends lost 6 bases and 7 bases, in that order; junction bases with no gene match: 7. The CDR3 totals 14 residues. Germline V gives CDR1 MNHEY, CDR2 SVGAGI. The CDR3 bases are TGTGCCAGCAGGCTTTCCGGACTAGCGGGGGAGCAGTACTTC. This gives the protein CASRLSGLAGEQYF.

This clonotype has only a few counts. V usage is TRBV27 and J usage is TRBJ2-7, with 9 bases fitting TRBD1. Germline V gene data show CDR1 as MNHEY and CDR2 as SMNVEV (reference sequence). CDR3 length: 17 amino acids. V lost 2 bases, J lost 2 bases, and 10 bases stayed unmatched. The CDR3 loop reads CASSLEAGQGSPYEQYF. CDR3 coding DNA: TGTGCCAGCAGTTTAGAAGCGGGACAGGGATCCCCCTACGAGCAGTACTTC.

Comments on this clonotype: Sequence at one end of the junction differs from germline and may be a read error. The chain combines TRBV28 with TRBJ1-2; no clear D. The germline CDR1 and CDR2 sequences are MDHEN and SYDVKM. This CDR3 comprises 13 residues. CDR3 residues: CASRPEVVYGYIF. Here the CDR3 DNA reads TGTGCCAGCAGACCGGAGGTGGTCTATGGCTACATCTTC.

The chain links TRBV6-5 to TRBJ2-3; D perhaps matches TRBD2 (5 bases). The V gene lost 6 bases and the J gene lost 6 bases, with 19 bases spanning the gap. The CDR3 is 15 amino acids. CDR1 is MNHEY and CDR2 is SVGAGI in the germline V gene. The CDR3 nucleotides read TGTGCCAGCAGCTCCAACGTAGGGAGTTCCGATACGCAGTATTTT. Amino acid sequence: CASSSNVGSSDTQYF.

This clonotype was seen a few times. J is TRBJ2-5 and V is TRBV29-1, with 11 positions matching TRBD1. With V trimmed by 7 bases and J by 4 bases, 8 bases remained unmatched. This CDR3 has 14 amino acids. Germline V gene data show CDR1 as SQVTM and CDR2 as ANQGSEA. The DNA of the CDR3 is TGCAGCGCTCATCCCGGGACAGGGGGAGAGACCCAGTACTTC. It codes for CSAHPGTGGETQYF.

This clonotype was seen only a few times. J is TRBJ1-2 and V is TRBV6-6; TRBD1 matches 10 bases. Trimming removed 5 bases from V and 6 bases from J; junction bases left unmatched: 3. From germline, CDR1 is MNHNY and CDR2 SVGAGI (reference sequence). This CDR3 has 13 amino acids. CDR3 amino acids: CASSTGTGDGYTF. In DNA form, the CDR3 reads TGTGCCAGCAGTACCGGGACAGGGGATGGCTACACCTTC.

The V gene is TRBV27, the J gene TRBJ2-1; the D is unclear. The V end was cut by 2 bases, the J end by 5 bases, with 16 bases between. The CDR3 contains 16 residues. Looked up from germline, CDR1 is MNHEY and CDR2 is SMNVEV (reference sequence). The CDR3 DNA follows: TGTGCCAGCAGTTTAGTCGGGCAGCTCCCCAACAATGAGCAGTTCTTC. Translation gives CASSLVGQLPNNEQFF.